This TCR beta chain was documented in a study of regulatory T cells in long-lasting Graves disease. Study summary: Under 3 months of antithyroid drugs had been taken by newly diagnosed Graves' patients. Study-level points and caveats: Favoring TRBV28, TRBJ1-2 and TRBJ2-5 was a feature seen in persistent disease. Analysis covered peripheral blood alone, not thyroid tissue. Between persistent patients, 2,500 to 3,500 public clonotypes were shared, exceeding the 800 to 1,000 shared between new patients.

Stated time point: newly diagnosed GD, antithyroid drugs for less than 3 months. Following extraction of RNA from PBMCs, that RNA was used to make the TCR library. According to the study, TCR beta libraries were built with iRepertoire HTBI primers and CDR3-region Arm-PCR. TCRdb passed the multiplex PCR reads through MiXCR, listing each CDR3 protein once. The sample carries approximately 300,000 distinct CDR3 sequences, more than 15% recorded once. Deletions cut 1 base from V and 3 bases from J, with 15 bases between. Per the germline V gene, CDR1 is LNHDA and CDR2 is SQIVND (reference sequence). CDR3 length: 16 residues. Turning to this clonotype: As yet, its antigen is unknown.

The chain uses TRBV19 and TRBJ1-1, with D perhaps matching TRBD1 (6 bases). The sample in question was peripheral blood mononuclear cells (PBMCs), obtained at new diagnosis, from a patient treated with antithyroid drugs. The source is a female donor with Graves disease. CDR3 amino acids: CASSIVGRRQDTEAFF. The DNA of the CDR3 is TGTGCCAGTAGTATAGTAGGTCGCAGACAGGACACTGAAGCTTTCTTT.